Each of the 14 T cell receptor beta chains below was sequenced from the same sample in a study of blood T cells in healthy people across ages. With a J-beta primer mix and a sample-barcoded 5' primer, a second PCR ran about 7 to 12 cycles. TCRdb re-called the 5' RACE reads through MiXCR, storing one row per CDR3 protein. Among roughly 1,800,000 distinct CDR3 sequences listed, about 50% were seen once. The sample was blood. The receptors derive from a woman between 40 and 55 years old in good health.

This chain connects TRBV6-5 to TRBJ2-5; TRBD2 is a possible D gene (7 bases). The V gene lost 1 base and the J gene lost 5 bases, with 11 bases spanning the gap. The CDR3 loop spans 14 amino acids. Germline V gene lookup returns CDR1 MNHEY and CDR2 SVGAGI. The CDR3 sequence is CASSYWGGLETQYF. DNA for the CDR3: TGTGCCAGCAGTTACTGGGGGGGCCTGGAGACCCAGTACTTC.

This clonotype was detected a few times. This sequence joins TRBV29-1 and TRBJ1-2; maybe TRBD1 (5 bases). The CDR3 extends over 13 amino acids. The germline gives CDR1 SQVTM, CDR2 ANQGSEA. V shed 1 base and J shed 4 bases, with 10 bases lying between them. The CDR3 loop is CSVEGDGTYGYTF. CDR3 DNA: TGCAGCGTTGAAGGGGACGGGACCTATGGCTACACCTTC.

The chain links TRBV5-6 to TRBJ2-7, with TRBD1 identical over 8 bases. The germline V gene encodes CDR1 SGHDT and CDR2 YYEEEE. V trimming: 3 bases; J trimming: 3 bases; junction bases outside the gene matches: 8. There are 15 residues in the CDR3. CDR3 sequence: CASSWFLGQGYEQYF. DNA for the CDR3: TGTGCCAGCAGCTGGTTCCTCGGACAGGGCTACGAGCAGTACTTC.

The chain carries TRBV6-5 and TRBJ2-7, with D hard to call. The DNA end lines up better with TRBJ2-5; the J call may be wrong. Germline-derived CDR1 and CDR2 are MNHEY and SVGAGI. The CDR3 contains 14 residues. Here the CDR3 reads CASRRMRFQETQYF. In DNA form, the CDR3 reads TGTGCCAGCAGGAGAATGCGGTTTCAAGAGACCCAGTACTTC.

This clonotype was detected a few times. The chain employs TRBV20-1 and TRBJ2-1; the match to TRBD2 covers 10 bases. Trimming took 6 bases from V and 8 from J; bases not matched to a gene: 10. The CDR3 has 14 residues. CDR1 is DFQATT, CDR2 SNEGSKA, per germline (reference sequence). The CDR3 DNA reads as TGCAGTGCCGCTAGCGGGGGCCATCTCGATGAGCAGTTCTTC. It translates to CSAASGGHLDEQFF.

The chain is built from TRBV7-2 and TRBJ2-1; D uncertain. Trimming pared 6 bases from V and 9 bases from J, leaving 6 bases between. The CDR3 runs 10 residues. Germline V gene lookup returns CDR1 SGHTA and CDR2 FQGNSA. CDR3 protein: CASSQVEQFF. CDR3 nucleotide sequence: TGTGCCAGCAGTCAAGTTGAGCAGTTCTTC.

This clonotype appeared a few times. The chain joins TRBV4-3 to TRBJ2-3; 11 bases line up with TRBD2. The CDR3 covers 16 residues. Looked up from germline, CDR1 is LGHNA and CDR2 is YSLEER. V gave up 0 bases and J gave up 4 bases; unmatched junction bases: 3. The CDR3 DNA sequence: TGCGCCAGCAGCCAAGATACTAGCGGGGGAGCAGATACGCAGTATTTT. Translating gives CASSQDTSGGADTQYF.

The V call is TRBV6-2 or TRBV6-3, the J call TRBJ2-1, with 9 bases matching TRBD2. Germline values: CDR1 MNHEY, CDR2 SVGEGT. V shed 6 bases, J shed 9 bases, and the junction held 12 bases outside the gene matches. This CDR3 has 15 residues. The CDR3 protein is CASSPVASGVSEQFF. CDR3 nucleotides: TGTGCCAGCAGCCCCGTGGCTAGCGGGGTAAGTGAGCAGTTCTTC.

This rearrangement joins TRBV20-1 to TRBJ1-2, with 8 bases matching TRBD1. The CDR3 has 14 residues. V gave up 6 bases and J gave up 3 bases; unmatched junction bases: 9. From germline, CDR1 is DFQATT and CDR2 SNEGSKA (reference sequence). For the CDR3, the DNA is TGCAGTGCCGAGGACAGGGCCGGGCACTATGGCTACACCTTC. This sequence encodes CSAEDRAGHYGYTF.

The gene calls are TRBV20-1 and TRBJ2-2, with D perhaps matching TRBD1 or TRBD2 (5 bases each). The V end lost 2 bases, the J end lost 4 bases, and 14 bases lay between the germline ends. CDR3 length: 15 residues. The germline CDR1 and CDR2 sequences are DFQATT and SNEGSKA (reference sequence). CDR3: CSARTGLSGTGELFF. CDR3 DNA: TGCAGTGCTAGAACGGGGCTGAGCGGCACCGGGGAGCTGTTTTTT.

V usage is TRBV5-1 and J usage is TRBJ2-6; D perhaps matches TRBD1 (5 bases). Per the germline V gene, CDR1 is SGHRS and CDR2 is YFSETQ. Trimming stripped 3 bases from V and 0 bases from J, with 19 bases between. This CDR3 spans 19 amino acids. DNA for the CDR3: TGCGCCAGCAGCTGGTCTGAATCGACAGCCCTCTCTGGGGCCAACGTCCTGACTTTC. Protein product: CASSWSESTALSGANVLTF.

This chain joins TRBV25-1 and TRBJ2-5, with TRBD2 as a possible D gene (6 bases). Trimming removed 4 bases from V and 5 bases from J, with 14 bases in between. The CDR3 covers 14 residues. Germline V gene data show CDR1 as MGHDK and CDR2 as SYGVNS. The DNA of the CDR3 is TGTGCCAGCAGTGCCCCCGGCGGGGTCGAGACCCAGTACTTC. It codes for CASSAPGGVETQYF.

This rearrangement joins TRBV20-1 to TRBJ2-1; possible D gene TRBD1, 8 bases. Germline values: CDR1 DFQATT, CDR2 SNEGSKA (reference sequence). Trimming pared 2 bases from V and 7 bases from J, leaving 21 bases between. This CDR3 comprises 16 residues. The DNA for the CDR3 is TGCAGTGCTAGACCACACAGGGGGGGGAGTTGGAATGAGCAGTTCTTC. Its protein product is CSARPHRGGSWNEQFF.

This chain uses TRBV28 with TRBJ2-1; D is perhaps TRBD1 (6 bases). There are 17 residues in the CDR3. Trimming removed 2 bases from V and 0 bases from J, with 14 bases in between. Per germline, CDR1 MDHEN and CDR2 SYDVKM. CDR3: CASSLLGQMSSYNEQFF. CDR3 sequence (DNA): TGTGCCAGCAGTTTACTAGGACAGATGAGCTCCTACAATGAGCAGTTCTTC.